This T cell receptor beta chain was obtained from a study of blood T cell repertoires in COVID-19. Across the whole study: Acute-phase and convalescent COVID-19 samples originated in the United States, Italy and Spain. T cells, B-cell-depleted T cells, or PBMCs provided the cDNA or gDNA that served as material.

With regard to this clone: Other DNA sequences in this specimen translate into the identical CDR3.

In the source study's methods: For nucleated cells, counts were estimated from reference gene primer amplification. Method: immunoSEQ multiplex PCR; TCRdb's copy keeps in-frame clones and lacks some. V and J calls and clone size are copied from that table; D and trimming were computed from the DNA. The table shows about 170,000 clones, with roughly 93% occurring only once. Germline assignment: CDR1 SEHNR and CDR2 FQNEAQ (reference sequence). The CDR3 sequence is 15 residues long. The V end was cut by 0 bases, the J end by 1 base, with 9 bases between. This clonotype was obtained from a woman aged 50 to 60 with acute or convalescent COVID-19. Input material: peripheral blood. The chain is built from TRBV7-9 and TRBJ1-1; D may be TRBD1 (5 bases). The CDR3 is CASSLARQGNTEAFF. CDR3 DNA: TGTGCCAGCAGCTTAGCGCGGCAGGGGAACACTGAAGCTTTCTTT.